Following are 26 T cell receptor beta chains from one sample sequenced in a study of prognosis after radiotherapy for stage I lung cancer. Two rounds of multiplex PCR amplified TCR beta CDR3 from genomic DNA. Primers specific to each TRBV and TRBJ gene were used in first-round PCR. Via MiXCR, TCRdb re-called the multiplex PCR reads, giving one row per CDR3 protein. The sample has about 15,000 distinct CDR3 sequences, 17% seen once; the top ten hold around 40%. This specimen was PBMCs, taken before or after stereotactic body radiation therapy (not recorded which). These TCRs come from a donor at least 50 years old with non-small cell lung cancer.

This clonotype has a count of ten or more. The V call is TRBV6-1, the J call TRBJ2-7; no definite D call. Trimming stripped 6 bases from V and 2 bases from J, with 11 bases between. Germline-derived CDR1 and CDR2 are MNHNS and SASEGT. This CDR3 has 13 amino acids. DNA of the CDR3: TGTGCCAGCAGCTCAGCCCCTACCTACGAGCAGTACTTC. It encodes CASSSAPTYEQYF.

This clonotype has ten or more counts. V is TRBV18 and J is TRBJ2-7; perhaps TRBD2 as D (6 bases). This CDR3 has 15 residues. Trimming took 6 bases from V and 3 from J, leaving 18 bases between them. Germline V gene sequence: CDR1 KGHSH, CDR2 LQKENI. For the CDR3, the DNA is TGTGCCAGCTCTTCTCACGGGGGAGAGCACTACGAGCAGTACGTC. Translated, it gives CASSSHGGEHYEQYV.

This clonotype is medium-sized in the sample. The chain links TRBV24-1 to TRBJ2-1; 7 positions agree with TRBD2. V gave up 9 bases and J gave up 0 bases; unmatched junction bases: 1. This CDR3 contains 13 residues. Looked up from germline, CDR1 is KGHDR and CDR2 is SFDVKD. The CDR3 DNA sequence: TGTGCCACCTGCGGGGGCTCCTACAATGAGCAGTTCTTC. Its protein product is CATCGGSYNEQFF.

The chain has TRBV20-1 and TRBJ1-4; possible D gene TRBD1, 5 bases. CDR3 length equals 12 residues. Germline lookup yields CDR1 DFQATT and CDR2 SNEGSKA (reference sequence). Trimming took off 6 bases at V and 8 bases at J, with 13 bases between the two ends. CDR3 residues: CSADRGEEKLFF. CDR3 in DNA: TGCAGTGCGGACCGGGGGGAGGAAAAACTGTTTTTT.

There are many counts of this clonotype. The chain uses TRBV24-1 and TRBJ1-2; D may be TRBD1 (5 bases). Germline V gives CDR1 KGHDR, CDR2 SFDVKD. This CDR3 comprises 15 residues. V was pared by 2 bases and J by 7 bases, with 16 bases between. For the CDR3, the DNA is TGTGCCACCAGTGATTGCCCAACCAGGGACTGTGGCTACACCTTC. Its translation is CATSDCPTRDCGYTF.

This clonotype was observed at least ten times. The chain couples TRBV30 to TRBJ2-5, with 8 bases that match TRBD1. Trimming removed 0 bases from V and 1 base from J; junction bases left unmatched: 4. The germline CDR1 and CDR2 sequences are GTSNPN and SVGIG (reference sequence). The CDR3 totals 15 residues. CDR3 sequence reads: CAWSVQGGTQETQYF. The CDR3 bases are TGTGCCTGGAGTGTACAGGGGGGAACCCAAGAGACCCAGTACTTC.

This clonotype was detected a few times. A read error likely explains this, since a far larger clone differs by one base. The CDR3 protein is CASSSFPTDNELFF. CDR3 coding DNA: TGTGCCAGCAGTTCCTTTCCCACGGACAATGAGCTGTTCTTC. V gene TRBV6-2 or TRBV6-3 combines with J gene TRBJ2-5; TRBD1 is a possible D gene (5 bases). CDR1 and CDR2 from the germline V gene are MNHEY and SVGEGT. The CDR3 consists of 14 residues.

As concerns this clonotype: With a much larger clone just one base away, this may be a read error. The chain recombines TRBV10-3 with TRBJ1-5; a weak D match, TRBD1 (5 bases). The CDR3 contains 10 residues. In germline, CDR1 is ENHRY, CDR2 SYGVKD. The CDR3 is CAQGNQPQNF. The CDR3 bases are TGTGCCCAGGGTAATCAGCCCCAGAATTTT.

This clonotype was counted ten times or more. A much bigger clone sits one base away, suggesting this may be a read error. The CDR3 region is CASSSLTSGVEAQYF. Here the CDR3 DNA reads TGTGCCAGCAGTTCGTTGACTAGCGGGGTTGAGGCCCAGTACTTC. The rearrangement links TRBV6-2 or TRBV6-3 to TRBJ2-5; TRBD2 aligns across 11 bases. The CDR3 runs 15 residues. The V and J ends lost 4 bases and 9 bases, in that order; junction bases with no gene match: 10. Germline CDR1 and CDR2: MNHEY and SVGEGT.

This clonotype was observed many times. V is TRBV7-2 and J is TRBJ2-3; D gene ambiguous. The CDR3 runs to 15 residues. The germline V gene has CDR1 SGHTA and CDR2 FQGNSA. V was cut by 5 bases and J by 0 bases, with 12 bases left in between. For the CDR3, the DNA is TGTGCCAGCAGCCCTACTCTTACTAGCACAGATACGCAGTATTTT. Translating it yields CASSPTLTSTDTQYF.

This clonotype has a count of ten or more. The gene calls are TRBV19 and TRBJ2-5; TRBD2 matches 8 bases. V trimming: 1 base; J trimming: 2 bases; junction bases outside the gene matches: 6. The length of the CDR3 is 16 residues. Per germline, CDR1 LNHDA and CDR2 SQIVND (reference sequence). The CDR3 nucleotides are TGTGCCAGTAGTATAGCCAGCGGGAGCTCTCAAGAGACCCAGTACTTC. Translating gives CASSIASGSSQETQYF.

This clonotype has only one observation. A read error likely explains this, since a far larger clone differs by one base. The gene calls are TRBV6-6 and TRBJ1-6; 8 nucleotides line up with TRBD1. This CDR3 comprises 18 residues. Germline CDR1 is MNHNY and CDR2 is SVGAGI (reference sequence). J was trimmed by 0 bases and V by 7 bases; bases with no gene match: 11. As DNA, the CDR3 is TGTGCCAGCAATTCCCCGGGACAGGCAAGCTCCTATAATTCACCCCTCCACTTT. It yields the protein CASNSPGQASSYNSPLHF.

This clonotype occurred many times. This rearrangement joins TRBV7-9 to TRBJ2-5, with D maybe TRBD2 (6 bases). The CDR3 spans 14 residues. Trimming left V 0 bases short and J 8 bases short, with 13 bases between. The V gene's germline CDR1 is SEHNR and CDR2 FQNEAQ (reference sequence). CDR3 sequence: CASSLAEGVGTQYF. In nucleotides, the CDR3 is TGTGCCAGCAGCTTAGCGGAGGGCGTGGGAACCCAGTACTTC.

Comment on this clonotype: A far larger clone is off by one base, so a read error is likely. The chain recombines TRBV6-1 with TRBJ1-2; D remains unclear. The V gene lost 6 bases and the J gene lost 8 bases, with 10 bases spanning the gap. The CDR3 contains 11 residues. Germline CDR1 reads MNHNS; CDR2 reads SASEGT. CDR3 amino acids: CASRAVYGYTF. As DNA, the CDR3 is TGTGCCAGCAGGGCAGTGTACGGCTACACCTTC.

This clonotype showed up many times. V and J are TRBV20-1 and TRBJ2-1; 7 bases match TRBD2. Germline lookup yields CDR1 DFQATT and CDR2 SNEGSKA (reference sequence). The V and J ends lost 7 bases and 2 bases, in that order; junction bases with no gene match: 11. This CDR3 spans 15 amino acids. CDR3 DNA sequence: TGCAGTGTAAAACGGCCTAGCGGTACCTACAATGAGCAGTTCTTC. Translating gives CSVKRPSGTYNEQFF.

This clonotype was seen at least ten times. J is TRBJ1-5 and V is TRBV3-1; 9 nucleotides line up with TRBD1. V gave up 5 bases and J gave up 4 bases; unmatched junction bases: 6. Germline V gene sequence: CDR1 LGHDT, CDR2 YNNKEL (reference sequence). The CDR3 is made up of 15 amino acids. CDR3 protein: CASSADRGNNQPQHF. Written as DNA, the CDR3 is TGTGCCAGCAGCGCTGACAGGGGGAATAATCAGCCCCAGCATTTT.

This clonotype was detected ten times or more. The chain is built from TRBV12-5 and TRBJ1-2, with 9 bases that match TRBD1. Germline loops: CDR1 LGHNT, CDR2 FRNRAP. The CDR3 contains 15 residues. J gave up 4 bases and V 6 bases, and 9 bases lay outside the gene matches. The CDR3 region has the DNA TGTGCTAGTGGAGGGGGACAGGGCAACTTCTATGGCTACACCTTC. This gives the protein CASGGGQGNFYGYTF.

This clonotype was detected ten times or more. The rearrangement links TRBV12-3 or TRBV12-4 to TRBJ2-3; no clear D gene. With 2 bases removed from V and 2 bases from J, the gap between germline ends came to 2 bases. This CDR3 has 12 residues. DNA for the CDR3: TGTGCCAGCAGTTTAAACACAGATACGCAGTATTTT. Translating it yields CASSLNTDTQYF.

This clonotype has a count of ten or more. The rearrangement joins TRBV12-3 or TRBV12-4 to TRBJ1-5; D is ambiguous. Between the trimmed V and J ends, which lost 6 bases and 1 base, there was a span of 13 bases. This CDR3 is built from 15 residues. CDR3 in amino acids: CASSLGESSNQPQHF. The CDR3 DNA reads TGTGCCAGCAGCCTTGGGGAATCCAGCAATCAGCCCCAGCATTTT.

This clonotype was counted at least ten times. The chain couples TRBV27 to TRBJ1-6; unclear D gene. This CDR3 contains 14 residues. With 0 bases removed from V and 9 bases from J, the gap between germline ends came to 9 bases. Germline V gene lookup returns CDR1 MNHEY and CDR2 SMNVEV (reference sequence). The CDR3: CASSLSFSGSPLHF. CDR3 DNA sequence: TGTGCCAGCAGTTTATCATTTTCCGGTTCACCCCTCCACTTT.

To note about this clonotype: A much larger clone is a single base away; this may be a read error. The gene calls are TRBV24-1 and TRBJ2-5; the D call may be TRBD1 or TRBD2 (5 bases each). V lost 5 bases and J 5 bases, leaving 17 bases between the germline ends. The CDR3 runs to 15 residues. CDR1 and CDR2 from the germline V gene are KGHDR and SFDVKD. CDR3 DNA sequence: TGTGCCACCAGTGCTCCGGGGCCCGGATGGGAGACCCAGTACTTC. This codes for CATSAPGPGWETQYF.

This clonotype has just one count. The chain combines TRBV7-6 with TRBJ2-2, with 16 bases fitting TRBD2. V was pared by 3 bases and J by 6 bases, with 10 bases of the junction left unmatched. CDR3 size: 19 residues. Per the germline V gene, CDR1 is SGHVS and CDR2 is FNYEAQ. The CDR3 is CASSFLGTSGRASAGELFF. The CDR3 nucleotides are TGTGCCAGCAGCTTCCTCGGGACTAGCGGGAGGGCCTCGGCCGGGGAGCTGTTTTTT. Full variable domain (missing parts from reference TRBV7-6 and TRBJ2-2): GAGVSQSPRYKVTKRGQDVALRCDPISGHVSLYWYRQALGQGPEFLTYFNYEAQQDKSGLPNDRFSAERPEGSISTLTIQRTEQRDSAMYRCASSFLGTSGRASAGELFFGEGSRLTVL.

In its sample, this clonotype was seen once. This likely comes from a read error, as the CDR3 has no conserved phenylalanine or tryptophan at its end. The chain couples TRBV6-1 to TRBJ2-3, with a tentative D call TRBD2 (6 bases). CDR3 size: 15 residues. V lost 5 bases and J 3 bases, leaving 15 bases between the germline ends. The germline V gene has CDR1 MNHNS and CDR2 SASEGT. This CDR3 reads CASSPTRLWTDTQYY. As DNA, the CDR3 is TGTGCCAGCAGTCCGACTAGATTGTGGACAGATACGCAGTATTAT.

In this sample, this clonotype turned up many times. V gene TRBV29-1 combines with J gene TRBJ2-7, with unresolved D. Germline loops: CDR1 SQVTM, CDR2 ANQGSEA. Trimming stripped 2 bases from V and 3 bases from J, with 11 bases between. The CDR3 is 13 amino acids. In nucleotides, the CDR3 is TGCAGCGTTGAAAGGGCGACTGGCTACGAGCAGTACTTC. Translating it yields CSVERATGYEQYF.

As DNA, the CDR3 is TGTGCCAGCAGCTTACCGAGGCGGACCACAAAACACACAGATACGCAGTATTTT. Its translation is CASSLPRRTTKHTDTQYF. The chain joins TRBV11-3 to TRBJ2-3; D is undetermined. The V gene lost 2 bases and the J gene lost 2 bases, with 20 bases spanning the gap. CDR1 and CDR2 from the germline V gene are SGHNT and YENEEA. The CDR3 covers 18 residues.

This clonotype was recorded many times. The chain combines TRBV4-3 with TRBJ2-7, with 10 bases identical to TRBD1. The germline V gene has CDR1 LGHNA and CDR2 YSLEER. This CDR3 has 16 amino acids. J lost 3 bases, V lost 0 bases, and 5 bases had no gene match. The chain's CDR3 is CASSQEFGTGVYEQYF. CDR3 nucleotide sequence: TGCGCCAGCAGCCAAGAATTTGGGACAGGGGTCTACGAGCAGTACTTC.